One sample yielded the 20 T cell receptor beta chains listed below, sequenced in a study of shared clonotypes between healthy human individuals. The table came from immunoSEQ multiplex PCR; TCRdb's copy has only in-frame clones and leaves some out. The sample carries about a million clones, 65% to 75% recorded once. The sample was memory CD4+ T cells sorted from blood. Subset given: CD45RA-negative fraction. The receptor set was obtained from a man aged 18 to 30 in good health.

This sequence joins TRBV19 and TRBJ1-5, with 8 bases identical to TRBD1. V lost 3 bases, J lost 6 bases, and 1 base stayed unmatched. The CDR3 covers 13 residues. Germline V gene sequence: CDR1 LNHDA, CDR2 SQIVND (reference sequence). DNA of the CDR3: TGTGCCAGTAGTATGCAGGGGGCTCAGCCCCAGCATTTT. This codes for CASSMQGAQPQHF. The full variable domain, in which reference TRBV19 and TRBJ1-5 provide the parts outside the CDR3, is DGGITQSPKYLFRKEGQNVTLSCEQNLNHDAMYWYRQDPGQGLRLIYYSQIVNDFQKGDIAEGYSVSREKKESFPLTVTSAQKNPTAFYLCASSMQGAQPQHFGDGTRLSIL.

The rearrangement links TRBV7-9 to TRBJ2-2; D might be TRBD1 (6 bases). Trimming pared 2 bases from V and 2 bases from J, leaving 15 bases between. The CDR3 has 17 amino acids. CDR1 and CDR2 (germline): SEHNR, FQNEAQ (reference sequence). CDR3 sequence reads: CASSLSRGRGNTGELFF. The CDR3 nucleotides read TGTGCCAGCAGCTTAAGCAGGGGCAGGGGAAACACCGGGGAGCTGTTTTTT. The full variable domain, its missing parts supplied by reference TRBV7-9 and TRBJ2-2, is DTGVSQNPRHKITKRGQNVTFRCDPISEHNRLYWYRQTLGQGPEFLTYFQNEAQLEKSRLLSDRFSAERPKGSFSTLEIQRTEQGDSAMYLCASSLSRGRGNTGELFFGEGSRLTVL.

The rearrangement uses TRBV19 and TRBJ1-5; TRBD1 agrees at 8 bases. CDR3 length: 20 residues. The germline V gene has CDR1 LNHDA and CDR2 SQIVND (reference sequence). V was clipped by 0 bases and J by 4 bases; unmatched bases: 17. The CDR3 DNA sequence: TGTGCCAGTAGTATAGATCGGAGTTCTCCTAAGGACAGGGAGAATCAGCCCCAGCATTTT. Protein sequence: CASSIDRSSPKDRENQPQHF.

The chain employs TRBV5-4 and TRBJ1-5; weak D call: TRBD1 (5 bases). This CDR3 comprises 13 residues. Germline loops: CDR1 SGHNT, CDR2 YYREEE (reference sequence). V shed 2 bases and J shed 6 bases, with 9 bases lying between them. CDR3 nucleotides: TGTGCCAGCAGCTTAGACGGGACTCAGCCCCAGCATTTT. It yields the protein CASSLDGTQPQHF.

The chain carries TRBV15 and TRBJ1-1, with unresolved D. The V end was cut by 0 bases, the J end by 4 bases, with 9 bases between. The CDR3 runs to 14 residues. CDR1 and CDR2 (germline): LNHNV, YYDKDF (reference sequence). In DNA, the CDR3 is TGTGCCACCAGCAGAGATACGAGGAGCACTGAAGCTTTCTTT. This encodes CATSRDTRSTEAFF.

This clone was seen repeatedly, ten times or more. The chain is built from TRBV2 and TRBJ1-1, with 8 bases matching TRBD1. This CDR3 contains 17 residues. V was pared by 5 bases and J by 0 bases, with 11 bases of the junction left unmatched. The V gene's germline CDR1 is SNHLY and CDR2 FYNNEI. The CDR3 sequence is CASSPRGSGGMNTEAFF. The CDR3 bases are TGTGCCAGCAGTCCCCGGGGCTCAGGGGGCATGAACACTGAAGCTTTCTTT. The entire variable domain, with the rest obtained from reference TRBV2 and TRBJ1-1, is as follows: EPEVTQTPSHQVTQMGQEVILRCVPISNHLYFYWYRQILGQKVEFLVSFYNNEISEKSEIFDDQFSVERPDGSNFTLKIRSTKLEDSAMYFCASSPRGSGGMNTEAFFGQGTRLTVV.

This clone was detected once. CDR3 bases: TGTGCCAGTAGGGGCGACACTGAAGCTTTCTTT. Translating gives CASRGDTEAFF. The chain joins TRBV19 to TRBJ1-1; D is undetermined. CDR3 length: 11 residues. Trimming took 6 bases from V and 3 from J, leaving 5 bases between them. CDR1 LNHDA and CDR2 SQIVND come from the germline V gene (reference sequence).

The rearrangement joins TRBV12-2 to TRBJ2-1; the table's D gene call, TRBD1, was not cross checked with the DNA. TRBV12-2 is an annotated pseudogene. The CDR3 runs to 21 residues. This chain's CDR3 is CASRKGCGHQTPGGAYNEQFF. In nucleotides, the CDR3 is TGTGCAAGTCGGAAAGGGTGTGGCCATCAGACTCCTGGGGGCGCCTACAATGAGCAGTTCTTC.

The chain carries TRBV2 and TRBJ1-4; a weak D match, TRBD1 (5 bases). CDR3 length: 12 amino acids. The V gene lost 3 bases and the J gene lost 11 bases, with 10 bases spanning the gap. Looked up from germline, CDR1 is SNHLY and CDR2 is FYNNEI. The CDR3 is CASSDRTSKLFF. The CDR3, as DNA: TGTGCCAGCAGTGACAGGACATCGAAACTGTTTTTT.

The chain has TRBV9 and TRBJ1-1; tentative D call: TRBD1 (6 bases). This CDR3 has 17 residues. The V gene's germline CDR1 is SGDLS and CDR2 YYNGEE. The V and J ends lost 0 bases and 4 bases respectively, with 19 bases between them. This CDR3 is CASSVVDKGQGSTEAFF. In DNA form, the CDR3 reads TGTGCCAGCAGCGTAGTTGATAAGGGGCAGGGGAGCACTGAAGCTTTCTTT.

The chain combines TRBV7-2 with TRBJ2-4, with TRBD1 identical over 8 bases. CDR1 SGHTA and CDR2 FQGNSA come from the germline V gene. The CDR3 covers 13 residues. Trimming cost V 2 bases and J 6 bases; bases outside gene matches: 0. Written as DNA, the CDR3 is TGTGCCAGCAGCTTAACAGGGGGAAACATTCAGTACTTC. It codes for CASSLTGGNIQYF.

This chain connects TRBV25-1 to TRBJ2-5; D remains unclear. This CDR3 comprises 12 residues. CDR1 is MGHDK, CDR2 SYGVNS, per germline. The V end was cut by 0 bases, the J end by 6 bases, with 5 bases between. The CDR3 bases are TGTGCCAGCAGTGAATATGGAAAGACCCAGTACTTC. Amino acid sequence: CASSEYGKTQYF.

The table lists this clone with a few counts. The chain carries TRBV29-1 and TRBJ1-6, with D possibly TRBD1 on 6 matching bases. V lost 5 bases, J lost 7 bases, and 12 bases lay in between. The CDR3 is 13 amino acids. CDR1 and CDR2 from the germline V gene are SQVTM and ANQGSEA. The CDR3 sequence is CSVLTGPNSPLHF. Here the CDR3 DNA reads TGCAGCGTTTTGACAGGCCCGAATTCACCCCTCCACTTT.

This clone was counted a single time. The rearrangement uses TRBV10-1 and TRBJ2-7; weak D call: TRBD1 (5 bases). Germline CDR1 and CDR2: WNHNN and SYGVQD (reference sequence). The CDR3 loop spans 15 amino acids. The ends were cut back, 0 bases at V and 3 bases at J, with 12 bases in the middle. The CDR3 sequence: CASSESGDSSYEQYF. CDR3 in DNA: TGCGCCAGCAGTGAGTCCGGAGACAGTAGCTACGAGCAGTACTTC.

V is TRBV5-1 and J is TRBJ1-6, with 9 bases aligning to TRBD1. V lost 4 bases to trimming and J lost 5 bases; unmatched junction nucleotides: 4. Per germline, CDR1 SGHRS and CDR2 YFSETQ. The CDR3 spans 15 residues. CDR3 region: CASSRRTGDNSPLHF. The CDR3 nucleotides are TGCGCCAGCAGCCGAAGGACAGGGGATAATTCACCCCTCCACTTT.

This clone was counted once. The gene calls are TRBV5-6 and TRBJ2-3; D remains ambiguous. The CDR3 sequence is 15 residues long. V dropped 1 base and J dropped 0 bases, with 9 bases sitting between them. The germline V gene encodes CDR1 SGHDT and CDR2 YYEEEE. In DNA, the CDR3 is TGTGCCAGCAGCTTGCAGGTAGGGAGCACAGATACGCAGTATTTT. Its protein is CASSLQVGSTDTQYF.

CDR3 protein: CASSPNSAPLEQYF. The CDR3, as DNA: TGTGCCAGCTCACCAAACAGTGCCCCTCTCGAGCAGTACTTC. The rearrangement joins TRBV18 to TRBJ2-7; no definite D call. Trimming pared 2 bases from V and 6 bases from J, leaving 14 bases between. CDR3 length: 14 residues. Germline CDR1 reads KGHSH; CDR2 reads LQKENI.

The V call is TRBV7-2, the J call TRBJ2-7; D ambiguous. The CDR3 extends over 13 amino acids. CDR1 is SGHTA, CDR2 FQGNSA, per germline. V lost 5 bases and J lost 2, with 10 bases in between. The chain's CDR3 is CASSPPVAYEQYF. The CDR3 bases are TGTGCCAGCAGCCCCCCAGTGGCCTACGAGCAGTACTTC.

The V gene is TRBV29-1, the J gene TRBJ2-4; the D gene could be TRBD1 or TRBD2 (5 bases each). The CDR3 runs 15 residues. Trimming took off 4 bases at V and 5 bases at J, with 18 bases between the two ends. Looked up from germline, CDR1 is SQVTM and CDR2 is ANQGSEA. The CDR3, as DNA: TGCAGCGTTGGAAGGCCGGGACCGATAGAAAACATTCAGTACTTC. Protein product: CSVGRPGPIENIQYF.

V usage is TRBV6-1 and J usage is TRBJ2-5, with TRBD2 matching 10 bases. Losses at the gene ends were 8 bases for V and 2 bases for J; bases not matched to a gene: 8. The germline V gene has CDR1 MNHNS and CDR2 SASEGT. The CDR3 extends over 15 amino acids. The CDR3 sequence is CASDGRAGGQETQYF. CDR3 nucleotides: TGTGCCAGCGACGGCCGAGCGGGAGGGCAAGAGACCCAGTACTTC.